This T cell receptor (beta chain) is from a study of blood T cell repertoires in COVID-19. For the study at large: COVID-19 samples from acute and convalescent phases originated in the United States, Italy and Spain. T cells, B-cell-depleted T cells, or PBMCs supplied cDNA or gDNA.

The germline V and J ends were trimmed by 3 bases and 1 base, with 10 bases remaining between them. This CDR3 contains 14 residues. Germline V gives CDR1 SGHRS, CDR2 YFSETQ. As processed by the authors: Estimation of nucleated cell counts relied on the amplification of reference gene primers. Using immunoSEQ multiplex PCR, the repertoire was profiled, and TCRdb retains in-frame clones only, with some absent. The DNA gave D and trimming, while V, J and clone size come from that table. The sample has around 260,000 clones; around 86% are singletons. This clone was counted between two and nine times. This chain links TRBV5-1 with TRBJ1-1; a weak D match, TRBD1 (5 bases). The sequencing sample was made of peripheral blood. The TCR originated in a woman aged 35 to 49 who had recovered from COVID-19. CDR3 region: CASSSDTGNTEAFF. CDR3 DNA sequence: TGCGCCAGCAGCTCCGATACAGGGAACACTGAAGCTTTCTTT.